This T cell receptor (beta chain) was observed in a study of T cells in Graves' hyperthyroidism and ophthalmopathy. Findings and limits, study-wide: The model made its ophthalmopathy prediction, and onset followed a median approximately 7 months later.

The CDR3 extends over 14 amino acids. Trimming pared 1 base from V and 6 bases from J, leaving 11 bases between. From germline, CDR1 is KGHSH and CDR2 LQKENI. Amplification yielded TCR beta CDR3 regions, with RNA transcripts as the source. The HTBI primer set drove a first-round RT-PCR of the TCR CDR3. TCRdb recomputed calls from the multiplex PCR reads with MiXCR, one row per CDR3 protein. Of a few hundred thousand distinct CDR3 sequences listed, around 14% are singletons. This clonotype was picked up many times. Its antigen is unknown. The source of this sequence is a young woman with Graves' hyperthyroidism. The J gene is TRBJ2-3, the V gene TRBV18; no reliable D call. Sequencing was carried out using blood. Here the CDR3 reads CASSPHLSLDTQYF. DNA for the CDR3: TGTGCCAGCTCACCACATCTATCTCTGGATACGCAGTATTTT.